The 9 T cell receptor beta chains given below trace back to one sample, sequenced in a study of blood T cell repertoires in COVID-19. Clones were sequenced by immunoSEQ multiplex PCR, and TCRdb holds only the in-frame ones, with some missing. The profile covers around 140,000 clones, with 80% appearing a single time and approximately 3.5% taken by the ten largest. What was sequenced was peripheral blood. Receptors originate from a man in his 70s who had recovered from COVID-19.

CDR3 in amino acids: CSLWTGNEQFF. Written as DNA, the CDR3 is TGCAGCCTCTGGACAGGGAATGAGCAGTTCTTC. The chain combines TRBV29-1 with TRBJ2-1; 8 bases are shared with TRBD1. This CDR3 has 11 residues. Trimming removed 8 bases from V and 7 bases from J; junction bases left unmatched: 4. Germline values: CDR1 SQVTM, CDR2 ANQGSEA.

The chain couples TRBV19 to TRBJ2-2; 8 bases match TRBD1. The V gene end was trimmed by 1 base and the J gene end by 7 bases; junction bases not matched to a gene: 5. From germline, CDR1 is LNHDA and CDR2 SQIVND (reference sequence). This CDR3 has 15 amino acids. The CDR3 region has the DNA TGTGCCAGTAGTATAGTTCAGGGGGCCGTCGGGGAGCTGTTTTTT. Translation: CASSIVQGAVGELFF.

Within the sample, this clone is medium-sized (0.01 to 0.1%). V gene TRBV2 combines with J gene TRBJ2-3; 7 bases are shared with TRBD1. This CDR3 has 19 residues. The germline V gene encodes CDR1 SNHLY and CDR2 FYNNEI. J was trimmed by 0 bases and V by 5 bases; bases with no gene match: 17. CDR3 nucleotides: TGTGCCAGCAGTCCCGTATATTCCCCGGGACAGACTAGCACAGATACGCAGTATTTT. Protein: CASSPVYSPGQTSTDTQYF.

V usage is TRBV2 and J usage is TRBJ2-1; the D is unclear. Germline assignment: CDR1 SNHLY and CDR2 FYNNEI. The CDR3 runs 11 residues. V lost 8 bases and J lost 6, with 8 bases in between. The CDR3 sequence is CASRRFNEQFF. The CDR3 DNA reads as TGTGCCAGCCGTAGATTCAATGAGCAGTTCTTC.

The V call is TRBV5-1, the J call TRBJ2-7, with 9 positions matching TRBD2. CDR3 length: 20 amino acids. V shed 6 bases and J 2 bases; nucleotides not matched to a gene: 24. Germline loops: CDR1 SGHRS, CDR2 YFSETQ. The CDR3 sequence: CASTYPGGLASFPTTYEQYF. In nucleotides, the CDR3 is TGCGCCAGCACCTACCCGGGGGGACTAGCCTCTTTCCCGACTACCTACGAGCAGTACTTC.

V and J are TRBV9 and TRBJ2-1, with 7 positions matching TRBD1. Germline CDR1 and CDR2: SGDLS and YYNGEE. The CDR3 is 15 amino acids. Unmatched junction bases numbered 9, after V lost 4 bases and J lost 5 bases. CDR3 amino acids: CASSSPGTVNNEQFF. The CDR3 DNA reads as TGTGCCAGCAGCTCCCCCGGGACAGTTAACAATGAGCAGTTCTTC.

This chain's CDR3 is CASSFRKWDSFHQETQYF. The DNA for the CDR3 is TGTGCCAGCAGCTTTCGGAAATGGGACAGCTTCCACCAAGAGACCCAGTACTTC. V is TRBV21-1 and J is TRBJ2-5; the D call in the table, TRBD1, was not verified against the DNA. TRBV21-1 has pseudogene status. This CDR3 has 18 amino acids.

The chain recombines TRBV19 with TRBJ2-3; 8 bases map to TRBD2. The CDR3 consists of 16 residues. The V and J ends lost 2 bases and 2 bases, in that order; junction bases with no gene match: 6. Germline V gene sequence: CDR1 LNHDA, CDR2 SQIVND (reference sequence). CDR3 DNA sequence: TGTGCCAGTAGTATATTCCGAGCGGGGGCCACAGATACGCAGTATTTT. It encodes CASSIFRAGATDTQYF.

Only one count was recorded for this clone. Other DNA variants within this sample encode the same CDR3. The CDR3 DNA follows: TGTGCCAGCAGCTTAGGTAGCGCGGGGGAGCTGTTTTTT. Protein sequence: CASSLGSAGELFF. V usage is TRBV7-2 and J usage is TRBJ2-2, with D possibly TRBD2 on 5 matching bases. The V and J ends lost 1 base and 8 bases respectively, with 8 bases between them. The CDR3 contains 13 residues. Germline V gene lookup returns CDR1 SGHTA and CDR2 FQGNSA.